A single sample is the source of the 7 T cell receptor beta chains below, sequenced in a study of spatial heterogeneity in lung cancer. TCRdb re-called the 5' RACE reads with MiXCR, one entry per CDR3 protein. The sample carries over 45,000 distinct CDR3 sequences, roughly 5% recorded once. This sample's time point: sample taken at primary tumor resection. The starting material was PBMCs, obtained at surgery. These receptors all come from a male donor with early-stage non-small cell lung cancer.

This clonotype showed up many times. The V gene is TRBV19, the J gene TRBJ2-1; 11 bases match TRBD1. V shed 3 bases, J shed 6 bases, and the junction held 4 bases outside the gene matches. CDR3 length equals 15 residues. Germline V gene sequence: CDR1 LNHDA, CDR2 SQIVND (reference sequence). The CDR3 spells CASSIGTGGSNEQFF. The CDR3 bases are TGTGCCAGTAGTATCGGGACAGGGGGATCCAATGAGCAGTTCTTC.

This clonotype has ten or more counts. This chain joins TRBV6-6 and TRBJ2-3; D unresolved. The CDR3 contains 12 residues. Germline-derived CDR1 and CDR2 are MNHNY and SVGAGI (reference sequence). Trimming left V 4 bases short and J 6 bases short, with 8 bases between. CDR3 in amino acids: CASSSQTDTQYF. The CDR3 DNA sequence: TGTGCCAGCAGTTCCCAAACGGATACGCAGTATTTT.

At least ten counts were recorded for this clonotype. The chain couples TRBV5-4 to TRBJ2-7, with a tentative D call TRBD2 (5 bases). CDR1 is SGHNT and CDR2 is YYREEE in the germline V gene (reference sequence). The CDR3 consists of 16 residues. Between the trimmed V and J ends, which lost 4 bases and 0 bases, there was a span of 17 bases. CDR3 loop: CASSGTYSGDSYEQYF. In nucleotides, the CDR3 is TGTGCCAGCAGCGGTACCTACAGCGGAGACTCCTACGAGCAGTACTTC.

This clonotype was observed many times. The J gene is TRBJ2-1, the V gene TRBV12-3 or TRBV12-4; 16 bases fit TRBD2. This CDR3 comprises 17 residues. J gave up 3 bases and V 5 bases, and 4 bases lay outside the gene matches. In DNA form, the CDR3 reads TGTGCCAGCAGTCACGGGACTAGCGGGAGGGGCTACAATGAGCAGTTCTTC. Translating gives CASSHGTSGRGYNEQFF.

This clonotype showed up many times. The conserved phenylalanine or tryptophan is not found at the CDR3 terminus, so this likely reflects a read error. The limits of the CDR3 on the DNA are not certain, so only TCRdb's listed CDR3 is given. The chain links TRBV30 to TRBJ2-1; the table calls TRBD2, which could not be checked here. Per the germline V gene, CDR1 is GTSNPN and CDR2 is SVGIG (reference sequence). The CDR3 comprises 14 residues, both ends counted. The CDR3 sequence is CAWRLAGGPSRPQI.

This clonotype appeared many times. The rearrangement joins TRBV11-2 to TRBJ2-7; 7 nucleotides agree with TRBD2. There are 17 residues in the CDR3. V trimming: 8 bases; J trimming: 0 bases; junction bases outside the gene matches: 16. Germline lookup yields CDR1 SGHAT and CDR2 FQNNGV. CDR3 sequence (DNA): TGTGCCAGCTGGCGGGGGATGCCCCTCCCTCTCTCCTACGAGCAGTACTTC. Amino acids: CASWRGMPLPLSYEQYF. Full variable domain (outside the CDR3, taken from reference TRBV11-2 and TRBJ2-7): EAGVAQSPRYKIIEKRQSVAFWCNPISGHATLYWYQQILGQGPKLLIQFQNNGVVDDSQLPKDRFSAERLKGVDSTLKIQPAKLEDSAVYLCASWRGMPLPLSYEQYFGPGTRLTVT.

This clonotype was observed at least ten times. The chain recombines TRBV19 with TRBJ2-5, with 11 bases that match TRBD2. CDR1 LNHDA and CDR2 SQIVND come from the germline V gene (reference sequence). The V segment lost 7 bases and the J segment 2 bases; nucleotides outside the gene matches: 3. The CDR3 covers 14 residues. The CDR3 reads CASTSGRIQETQYF. The CDR3 DNA follows: TGTGCCAGTACTAGCGGGAGGATTCAAGAGACCCAGTACTTC.